These 13 T cell receptor beta chains were all obtained from the same sample, sequenced in a study of shared clonotypes between healthy human individuals (dated by TCRdb to 2018 to 2021). Receptor libraries were prepared by the immunoSEQ multiplex PCR assay. Sourced from immuneACCESS, this table was stored by TCRdb with only in-frame sequences that have V and J called. A share of the clones is absent; for the studies checked, an unresolved V gene accounts for under half, and the remainder has no known explanation. In this sample the table shows about 1.1 million clones, 78% of which occur a single time. 0.5% to 0.6% of the sample is held by the ten biggest clonotypes. What was sequenced was memory CD4+ T cells from PBMCs. What the cell subset or site label conveys for this sample: CD45RA-negative fraction. These receptors originate from a man aged 18 to 35 in good health. Some clones in this sample may be carry-over from other donors' samples.

Details on this clone: This same CDR3 is encoded by further DNA sequences in the sample. The rearrangement uses TRBV2 and TRBJ2-3; TRBD2 aligns across 11 bases. Germline V CDR1 and CDR2: SNHLY, FYNNEI. The CDR3 totals 15 residues. Trimming removed 5 bases from V and 1 base from J; junction bases left unmatched: 2. As DNA, the CDR3 is TGTGCCAGCAGTACGGGACTAGCGGGCACAGATACGCAGTATTTT. It specifies CASSTGLAGTDTQYF.

The V and J genes are TRBV18 and TRBJ2-4; D gene unclear. Germline assignment: CDR1 KGHSH and CDR2 LQKENI. The V and J ends lost 3 bases and 0 bases respectively, with 6 bases between them. The CDR3 consists of 14 residues. CDR3 bases: TGTGCCAGCTCACCCGTCCTAGCCAAAAACATTCAGTACTTC. Its translation is CASSPVLAKNIQYF.

This chain uses TRBV9 with TRBJ2-1, with 7 bases matching TRBD2. CDR1 SGDLS and CDR2 YYNGEE come from the germline V gene. The CDR3 extends over 16 amino acids. The J segment lost 4 bases and the V segment lost 3 bases, leaving 10 bases of the junction unmatched. DNA for the CDR3: TGTGCCAGCAGCGCCAGTGGAGCGGGATTGTACAATGAGCAGTTCTTC. Protein sequence: CASSASGAGLYNEQFF.

The chain employs TRBV28 and TRBJ1-1; TRBD1 matches at 7 bases. The CDR3 consists of 15 residues. V was clipped by 5 bases and J by 1 base; unmatched bases: 7. Germline V lookup: CDR1 MDHEN, CDR2 SYDVKM. In nucleotides, the CDR3 is TGTGCCAGCAGTATTAGGACAGGAGGGAACACTGAAGCTTTCTTT. It yields the protein CASSIRTGGNTEAFF.

This chain links TRBV28 with TRBJ2-5, with 7 bases aligning to TRBD1. Trimming cost V 3 bases and J 4 bases; bases outside gene matches: 8. There are 15 residues in the CDR3. CDR1 and CDR2 (germline): MDHEN, SYDVKM. CDR3 coding DNA: TGTGCCAGCAGTTTTGGGAACAGGGGTTCAGAGACCCAGTACTTC. This gives the protein CASSFGNRGSETQYF.

The chain links TRBV30 to TRBJ2-1; 9 nucleotides align to TRBD2. The CDR3 sequence is 15 residues long. J lost 8 bases, V lost 4 bases, and 12 bases had no gene match. Germline V gives CDR1 GTSNPN, CDR2 SVGIG (reference sequence). CDR3 amino acids: CAWTSGDYTRDEQFF. CDR3 bases: TGTGCCTGGACTAGCGGGGATTATACTAGGGATGAGCAGTTCTTC.

As to this clone: The same CDR3 is also encoded by other DNA sequences in this sample. This chain joins TRBV5-4 and TRBJ1-1; TRBD1 agrees at 9 bases. After removal of 3 bases from V and 4 bases from J, the junction contained 7 bases not matched to a gene. The CDR3 is 15 amino acids. CDR1 is SGHNT and CDR2 is YYREEE in the germline V gene (reference sequence). The CDR3 protein is CASSSPGQGSTEAFF. The CDR3 region has the DNA TGTGCCAGCAGCTCTCCGGGACAGGGATCCACTGAAGCTTTCTTT.

This clone was observed a single time. The chain couples TRBV5-1 to TRBJ2-5; TRBD2 is a possible D gene (6 bases). The V gene lost 0 bases and the J gene lost 5 bases, with 14 bases spanning the gap. Germline loops: CDR1 SGHRS, CDR2 YFSETQ. The CDR3 is 15 residues long. The CDR3 DNA follows: TGCGCCAGCAGCTTGGCGCTAGCGTTAGGGGAGACCCAGTACTTC. This gives the protein CASSLALALGETQYF.

In its sample, this clone was seen a few times. Other DNA sequences in the sample encode the same CDR3. The chain recombines TRBV5-1 with TRBJ2-3; 9 bases match TRBD2. V lost 1 base, J lost 6 bases, and 6 bases stayed unmatched. Germline values: CDR1 SGHRS, CDR2 YFSETQ. The CDR3 has 15 residues. CDR3 residues: CASSLQGGRVDTQYF. CDR3 in DNA: TGCGCCAGCAGCTTGCAAGGCGGGAGGGTGGATACGCAGTATTTT.

The chain combines TRBV29-1 with TRBJ2-6; the match to TRBD1 covers 7 bases. CDR3 length: 13 residues. J gave up 2 bases and V 7 bases, and 2 bases lay outside the gene matches. Germline assignment: CDR1 SQVTM and CDR2 ANQGSEA. The CDR3: CSATGAGANVLTF. CDR3 DNA: TGCAGCGCCACAGGGGCTGGGGCCAACGTCCTGACTTTC.

The sample holds one count of this clone. The chain links TRBV6-6 to TRBJ2-7; 10 bases are shared with TRBD1. CDR3 length: 13 amino acids. Germline V gives CDR1 MNHNY, CDR2 SVGAGI (reference sequence). J gave up 12 bases and V 1 base, and 6 bases lay outside the gene matches. CDR3 sequence (DNA): TGTGCCAGCAGTTACTACCGGGACAGGGGACCGTACTTC. Its protein product is CASSYYRDRGPYF.

V usage is TRBV2 and J usage is TRBJ1-1, with unresolved D. Germline assignment: CDR1 SNHLY and CDR2 FYNNEI. Trimming took off 4 bases at V and 0 bases at J, with 9 bases between the two ends. CDR3 length equals 14 residues. The CDR3: CASSVNGLNTEAFF. For the CDR3, the DNA is TGTGCCAGCAGTGTGAACGGTTTGAACACTGAAGCTTTCTTT.

This clone was recorded only once. The CDR3: CASSDSPYGDTQYF. CDR3 coding DNA: TGTGCCAGCAGTGATTCTCCTTATGGAGATACGCAGTATTTT. The chain couples TRBV6-1 to TRBJ2-3; D unclear. The V gene lost 3 bases and the J gene lost 5 bases, with 12 bases spanning the gap. The germline CDR1 and CDR2 sequences are MNHNS and SASEGT. This CDR3 region has 14 residues.